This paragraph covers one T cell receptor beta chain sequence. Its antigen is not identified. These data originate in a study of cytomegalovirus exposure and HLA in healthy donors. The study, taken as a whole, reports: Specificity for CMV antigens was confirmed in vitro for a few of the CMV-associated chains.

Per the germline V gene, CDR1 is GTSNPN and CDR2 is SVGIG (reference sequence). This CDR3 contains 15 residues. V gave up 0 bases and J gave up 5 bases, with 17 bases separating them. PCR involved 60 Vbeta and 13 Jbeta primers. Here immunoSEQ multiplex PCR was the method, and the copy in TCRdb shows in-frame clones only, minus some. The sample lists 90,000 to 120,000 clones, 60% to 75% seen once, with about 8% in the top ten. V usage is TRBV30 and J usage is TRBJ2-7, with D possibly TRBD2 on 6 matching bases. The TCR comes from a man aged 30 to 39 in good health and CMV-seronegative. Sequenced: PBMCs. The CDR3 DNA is TGTGCCTGGAGTGTAGGCCCCGGAGGGTTGAACGAGCAGTACTTC. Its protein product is CAWSVGPGGLNEQYF. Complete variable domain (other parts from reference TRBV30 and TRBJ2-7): SQTIHQWPATLVQPVGSPLSLECTVEGTSNPNLYWYRQAAGRGLQLLFYSVGIGQISSEVPQNLSASRPQDRQFILSSKKLLLSDSGFYLCAWSVGPGGLNEQYFGPGTRLTVT.